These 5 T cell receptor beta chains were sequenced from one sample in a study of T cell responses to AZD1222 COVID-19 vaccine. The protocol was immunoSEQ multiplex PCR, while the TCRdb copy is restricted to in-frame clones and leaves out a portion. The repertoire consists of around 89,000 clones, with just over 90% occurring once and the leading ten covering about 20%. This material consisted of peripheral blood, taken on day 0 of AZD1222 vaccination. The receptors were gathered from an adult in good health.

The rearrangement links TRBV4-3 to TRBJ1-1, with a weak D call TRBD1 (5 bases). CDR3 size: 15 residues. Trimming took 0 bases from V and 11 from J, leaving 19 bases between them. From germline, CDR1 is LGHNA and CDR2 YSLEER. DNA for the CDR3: TGCGCCAGCAGCCAAGATCCGAACGTCAGGGATGGGGCTTTCTTT. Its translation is CASSQDPNVRDGAFF.

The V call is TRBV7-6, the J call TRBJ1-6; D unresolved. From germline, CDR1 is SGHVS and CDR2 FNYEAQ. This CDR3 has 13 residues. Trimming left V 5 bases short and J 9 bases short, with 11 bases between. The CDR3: CASSALLSSPLHF. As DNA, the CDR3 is TGTGCCAGCAGCGCCCTTTTAAGTTCACCCCTCCACTTT.

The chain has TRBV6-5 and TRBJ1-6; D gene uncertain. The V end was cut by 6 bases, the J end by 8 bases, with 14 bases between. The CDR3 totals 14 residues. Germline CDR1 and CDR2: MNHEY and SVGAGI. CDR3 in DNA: TGTGCCAGCAGGACAACCACGGGGTATTCACCCCTCCACTTT. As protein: CASRTTTGYSPLHF.

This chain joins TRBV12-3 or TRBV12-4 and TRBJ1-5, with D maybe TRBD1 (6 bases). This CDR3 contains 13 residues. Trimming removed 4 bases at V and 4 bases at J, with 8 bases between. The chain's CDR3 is CASSYQGNQPQHF. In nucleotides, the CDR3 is TGTGCCAGCAGTTACCAGGGGAATCAGCCCCAGCATTTT.

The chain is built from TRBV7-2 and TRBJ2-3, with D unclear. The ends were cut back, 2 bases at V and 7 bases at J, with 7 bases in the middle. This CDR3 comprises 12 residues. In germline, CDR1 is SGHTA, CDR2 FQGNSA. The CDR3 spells CASSLSANTQYF. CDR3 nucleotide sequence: TGTGCCAGCAGCTTATCGGCAAATACGCAGTATTTT.